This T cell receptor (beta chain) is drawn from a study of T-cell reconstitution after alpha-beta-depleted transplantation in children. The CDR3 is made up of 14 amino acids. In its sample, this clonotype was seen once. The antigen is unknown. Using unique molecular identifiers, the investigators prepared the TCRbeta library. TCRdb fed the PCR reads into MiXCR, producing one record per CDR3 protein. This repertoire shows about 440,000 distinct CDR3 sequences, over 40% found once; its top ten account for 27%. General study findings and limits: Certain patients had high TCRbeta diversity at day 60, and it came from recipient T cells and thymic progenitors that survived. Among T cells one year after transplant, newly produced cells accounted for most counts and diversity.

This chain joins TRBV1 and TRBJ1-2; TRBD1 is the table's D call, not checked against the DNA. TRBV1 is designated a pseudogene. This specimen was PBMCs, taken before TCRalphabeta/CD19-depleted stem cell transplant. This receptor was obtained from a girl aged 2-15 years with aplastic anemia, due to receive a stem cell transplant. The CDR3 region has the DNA TGCACCAGCCCTACCCGACAGAGAAACTATGGCTACACCTTC. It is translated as CTSPTRQRNYGYTF.